The 26 T cell receptor beta chains below come from one sample, sequenced in a study of shared T cell receptors in the human thymus. Method: immunoSEQ multiplex PCR; TCRdb's copy keeps in-frame clones and lacks some. Found here are some 760,000 clones, approximately 85% of them singletons; the top ten hold around 0.01%. These data were likewise used in another study, on human thymus T cells.

The specimen was thymocytes. These receptors came from a girl under three years old with a congenital heart defect.

CDR3: CASSVGPGGLGQNTEAFF. CDR3 in DNA: TGTGCCAGCAGCGTAGGTCCGGGGGGCCTTGGCCAGAACACTGAAGCTTTCTTT. The V and J genes are TRBV9 and TRBJ1-1; D may be TRBD1 (6 bases). Germline V gene sequence: CDR1 SGDLS, CDR2 YYNGEE. Trimming stripped 0 bases from V and 1 base from J, with 19 bases between. The CDR3 covers 18 residues.

This sequence joins TRBV12-5 and TRBJ2-7, with 7 bases identical to TRBD1. The CDR3 spans 17 residues. CDR1 LGHNT and CDR2 FRNRAP come from the germline V gene. The ends lost 5 bases at V and 4 bases at J; junction bases unmatched: 17. The chain's CDR3 is CASGRAPEDREVYEQYF. The CDR3 nucleotides are TGTGCTAGTGGTAGAGCCCCCGAAGACAGGGAAGTTTACGAGCAGTACTTC. The full variable domain, its missing parts supplied by reference TRBV12-5 and TRBJ2-7, is DARVTQTPRHKVTEMGQEVTMRCQPILGHNTVFWYRQTMMQGLELLAYFRNRAPLDDSGMPKDRFSAEMPDATLATLKIQPSEPRDSAVYFCASGRAPEDREVYEQYFGPGTRLTVT.

V gene TRBV5-1 combines with J gene TRBJ1-2; TRBD1 is a possible D gene (5 bases). Germline V lookup: CDR1 SGHRS, CDR2 YFSETQ. The ends were cut back, 4 bases at V and 2 bases at J, with 9 bases in the middle. The CDR3 totals 13 residues. This CDR3 is CASSSGTNYGYTF. In nucleotides, the CDR3 is TGCGCCAGCAGCAGCGGGACGAACTATGGCTACACCTTC.

This clone was recorded a few times. The chain combines TRBV19 with TRBJ1-1; D call uncertain. Germline V gene sequence: CDR1 LNHDA, CDR2 SQIVND (reference sequence). The length of the CDR3 is 13 residues. V was cut by 1 base and J by 1 base, with 4 bases left in between. The CDR3: CASSIGANTEAFF. CDR3 coding DNA: TGTGCCAGTAGTATAGGAGCGAACACTGAAGCTTTCTTT.

This clone was recorded once. The chain couples TRBV7-3 to TRBJ2-7; D not certain. Germline values: CDR1 SGHTA, CDR2 FQGTGA. V was cut by 5 bases and J by 2 bases, with 16 bases left in between. The CDR3 is made up of 15 amino acids. CDR3 in DNA: TGTGCCAGCAGCGCGCAAGACTCGCCAACCTACGAGCAGTACTTC. Translating it yields CASSAQDSPTYEQYF. Using reference TRBV7-3 and TRBJ2-7 for the parts outside the CDR3, the full variable domain is GAGVSQTPSNKVTEKGKYVELRCDPISGHTALYWYRQSLGQGPEFLIYFQGTGAADDSGLPNDRFFAVRPEGSVSTLKIQRTERGDSAVYLCASSAQDSPTYEQYFGPGTRLTVT.

The V gene is TRBV9, the J gene TRBJ2-7; D possibly corresponds to TRBD2 (5 bases). V was clipped by 2 bases and J by 3 bases, with 12 bases between them. Germline V CDR1 and CDR2: SGDLS, YYNGEE. This CDR3 is 14 amino acids long. CDR3 loop: CASSVSGLNYEQYF. The CDR3 DNA reads TGTGCCAGCAGCGTTTCCGGACTTAACTACGAGCAGTACTTC. Drawing the rest from reference TRBV9 and TRBJ2-7, the complete variable domain is DSGVTQTPKHLITATGQRVTLRCSPRSGDLSVYWYQQSLDQGLQFLIQYYNGEERAKGNILERFSAQQFPDLHSELNLSSLELGDSALYFCASSVSGLNYEQYFGPGTRLTVT.

A few counts support this clone. The chain couples TRBV6-1 to TRBJ1-1; no firm D call. This CDR3 spans 13 amino acids. The V end was cut by 10 bases, the J end by 4 bases, with 16 bases between. Germline CDR1 is MNHNS and CDR2 is SASEGT. Here the CDR3 reads CAIPGPGSTEAFF. The CDR3 DNA follows: TGTGCCATTCCCGGGCCGGGGAGCACTGAAGCTTTCTTT.

The chain joins TRBV10-2 to TRBJ1-2, with 8 bases identical to TRBD1. The CDR3 has 14 residues. The germline V gene encodes CDR1 WSHSY and CDR2 SAAADI. V shed 7 bases, J shed 4 bases, and the junction held 8 bases outside the gene matches. The CDR3, as DNA: TGCGCCAGCACGACAGCAGGGGGCAGCTATGGCTACACCTTC. This codes for CASTTAGGSYGYTF.

This clone has a handful of counts. The V call is TRBV7-2, the J call TRBJ2-7; 9 nucleotides agree with TRBD2. The CDR3 runs to 15 residues. V lost 4 bases and J lost 4; bases outside the gene matches: 8. The V gene's germline CDR1 is SGHTA and CDR2 FQGNSA. The CDR3 spells CASSSGTSLPYEQYF. The CDR3 DNA reads TGTGCCAGCAGCTCGGGGACTAGCCTTCCTTACGAGCAGTACTTC. Variable domain in full (rest from reference TRBV7-2 and TRBJ2-7): GAGVSQSPSNKVTEKGKDVELRCDPISGHTALYWYRQSLGQGLEFLIYFQGNSAPDKSGLPSDRFSAERTGGSVSTLTIQRTQQEDSAVYLCASSSGTSLPYEQYFGPGTRLTVT.

The chain combines TRBV4-1 with TRBJ2-1; 10 nucleotides agree with TRBD2. Trimming removed 3 bases from V and 2 bases from J; junction bases left unmatched: 7. The germline gives CDR1 MGHRA, CDR2 YSYEKL. There are 17 residues in the CDR3. The DNA of the CDR3 is TGCGCCAGCAGCCATCCCAGCGGGGGGGCCGCCTACAATGAGCAGTTCTTC. This encodes CASSHPSGGAAYNEQFF.

J is TRBJ1-1 and V is TRBV15, with D possibly matching TRBD1 (6 bases). Germline V gene data show CDR1 as LNHNV and CDR2 as YYDKDF (reference sequence). Between the trimmed V and J ends, which lost 0 bases and 0 bases, there was a span of 17 bases. The CDR3 extends over 18 amino acids. CDR3 in DNA: TGTGCCACCAGCAGAGAATTCTGGGACAACGGCCTGAACACTGAAGCTTTCTTT. Translating gives CATSREFWDNGLNTEAFF. Combining the CDR3 with reference TRBV15 and TRBJ1-1 gives the whole variable domain DAMVIQNPRYQVTQFGKPVTLSCSQTLNHNVMYWYQQKSSQAPKLLFHYYDKDFNNEADTPDNFQSRRPNTSFCFLDIRSPGLGDTAMYLCATSREFWDNGLNTEAFFGQGTRLTVV.

This chain uses TRBV18 with TRBJ2-6; a weak D match, TRBD1 (5 bases). This CDR3 contains 18 residues. V lost 3 bases, J lost 0 bases, and 15 bases lay in between. Germline V CDR1 and CDR2: KGHSH, LQKENI. The CDR3 nucleotides read TGTGCCAGCTCACCCGGGCAGGGTAGGATCTCTGGGGCCAACGTCCTGACTTTC. It yields the protein CASSPGQGRISGANVLTF.

The chain combines TRBV19 with TRBJ2-6; TRBD1 matches 8 bases. Germline loops: CDR1 LNHDA, CDR2 SQIVND (reference sequence). The trim removed 6 bases at V and 0 bases at J, leaving 4 bases unmatched. The CDR3 length is 16 residues. The CDR3: CASRGQDRSGANVLTF. The CDR3 bases are TGTGCCAGTAGGGGACAGGACCGCTCTGGGGCCAACGTCCTGACTTTC.

The V call is TRBV28, the J call TRBJ1-2; the D gene is possibly TRBD1 (5 bases). The CDR3 covers 16 residues. The germline V gene has CDR1 MDHEN and CDR2 SYDVKM. Trimming left V 2 bases short and J 3 bases short, with 16 bases between. The CDR3 DNA reads as TGTGCCAGCAGTTTAAAACTCCTCAAGGGGTACTATGGCTACACCTTC. It specifies CASSLKLLKGYYGYTF.

The chain is built from TRBV7-2 and TRBJ2-2, with 15 bases lining up with TRBD2. After removal of 3 bases from V and 4 bases from J, the junction contained 9 bases not matched to a gene. Looked up from germline, CDR1 is SGHTA and CDR2 is FQGNSA. The CDR3 runs to 19 residues. CDR3: CASSFGGTSGGNGTGELFF. The CDR3 DNA sequence: TGTGCCAGCAGCTTCGGCGGGACTAGCGGGGGGAACGGCACCGGGGAGCTGTTTTTT.

This clone was detected a few times. Additional DNA sequences in this sample encode the identical CDR3. The chain employs TRBV6-4 and TRBJ1-2; 8 bases match TRBD1. Germline V gene sequence: CDR1 MRHNA, CDR2 SNTAGT. This CDR3 comprises 13 residues. After removal of 6 bases from V and 2 bases from J, the junction contained 2 bases not matched to a gene. Written as DNA, the CDR3 is TGTGCCAGCAGGGGGGACAGGAACTATGGCTACACCTTC. It encodes CASRGDRNYGYTF.

The chain couples TRBV27 to TRBJ2-7; no clear D. Trimming removed 8 bases at V and 2 bases at J, with 16 bases between. The CDR3 covers 14 residues. CDR1 is MNHEY, CDR2 SMNVEV, per germline (reference sequence). The DNA of the CDR3 is TGTGCCAGCCGAAATTTAGAGGATCCCTACGAGCAGTACTTC. This translates into CASRNLEDPYEQYF.

J is TRBJ1-2 and V is TRBV9, with TRBD1 as a possible D gene (6 bases). The CDR3 length is 16 residues. Germline CDR1 reads SGDLS; CDR2 reads YYNGEE. Trimming took 3 bases from V and 2 from J, leaving 17 bases between them. This CDR3 is CASSGNQDSPNYGYTF. The CDR3 DNA reads TGTGCCAGCAGCGGGAATCAGGACAGTCCCAACTATGGCTACACCTTC.

The chain carries TRBV28 and TRBJ2-1; 9 nucleotides align to TRBD1. The CDR3 covers 16 residues. Germline lookup yields CDR1 MDHEN and CDR2 SYDVKM. The V and J ends lost 5 bases and 5 bases, in that order; junction bases with no gene match: 10. The CDR3 sequence is CASSPRTGVTHNEQFF. The CDR3 bases are TGTGCCAGCAGTCCCAGGACAGGGGTAACCCACAATGAGCAGTTCTTC.

This clone was recorded once. The chain has TRBV9 and TRBJ2-7; 7 bases agree with TRBD1. Germline CDR1 SGDLS, CDR2 YYNGEE. Germline trimming cut 0 bases from V and 5 bases from J; bases unmatched to any gene: 5. The CDR3 sequence is 14 residues long. The CDR3 loop reads CASSVGGGRNEQYF. The CDR3 DNA reads as TGTGCCAGCAGCGTAGGAGGGGGCCGTAACGAGCAGTACTTC.

V gene TRBV9 combines with J gene TRBJ1-2; D not resolved. From germline, CDR1 is SGDLS and CDR2 YYNGEE. The V end lost 4 bases, the J end lost 2 bases, and 9 bases lay between the germline ends. CDR3 size: 13 residues. Here the CDR3 reads CASSPPGNYGYTF. The CDR3 region has the DNA TGTGCCAGCAGCCCTCCCGGGAACTATGGCTACACCTTC.

This chain links TRBV6-1 with TRBJ1-4; D is perhaps TRBD1 (5 bases). Trimming cost V 1 base and J 8 bases, with 14 bases left between them. CDR1 MNHNS and CDR2 SASEGT come from the germline V gene. The CDR3 is 15 residues long. CDR3 DNA sequence: TGTGCCAGCAGTGAAGATGTGGGGGAGGGGGAAAAACTGTTTTTT. This sequence encodes CASSEDVGEGEKLFF.

V and J are TRBV6-5 and TRBJ1-3, with 7 positions matching TRBD1. There are 15 residues in the CDR3. Unmatched junction bases numbered 6, after V lost 5 bases and J lost 2 bases. Germline V gene lookup returns CDR1 MNHEY and CDR2 SVGAGI. The CDR3 region is CASSPDREAGNTIYF. The CDR3 DNA sequence: TGTGCCAGCAGTCCCGACAGGGAAGCTGGAAACACCATATATTTT.

The gene calls are TRBV11-3 and TRBJ2-2; 9 nucleotides align to TRBD1. The V gene's germline CDR1 is SGHNT and CDR2 YENEEA. V shed 0 bases and J 4 bases; nucleotides not matched to a gene: 3. The CDR3 runs 16 residues. CDR3 nucleotide sequence: TGTGCCAGCAGCTTAGATTTACAGGGGGCCACCGGGGAGCTGTTTTTT. It yields the protein CASSLDLQGATGELFF.

The gene calls are TRBV15 and TRBJ2-3, with D possibly matching TRBD2 (7 bases). Germline-derived CDR1 and CDR2 are LNHNV and YYDKDF (reference sequence). The CDR3 extends over 16 amino acids. Trimming removed 5 bases from V and 1 base from J, with 16 bases in between. The chain's CDR3 is CATSERGGGRTDTQYF. The CDR3 DNA follows: TGTGCCACCAGCGAGAGGGGGGGTGGGCGCACAGATACGCAGTATTTT.

This sequence joins TRBV5-6 and TRBJ1-1; 10 bases are a match to TRBD1. CDR3 length equals 14 residues. Germline CDR1 and CDR2: SGHDT and YYEEEE. V shed 5 bases and J 10 bases; nucleotides not matched to a gene: 11. The CDR3 reads CASRFSGQGLVAFF. The CDR3 nucleotides are TGTGCCAGCAGATTCTCGGGACAGGGGCTAGTAGCTTTCTTT.